This TCR beta chain was identified in a study of cytomegalovirus exposure and HLA in healthy donors. CDR1 is MNHEY, CDR2 SMNVEV, per germline (reference sequence). The ends lost 1 base at V and 6 bases at J; junction bases unmatched: 4. This CDR3 contains 14 residues. Assay: immunoSEQ multiplex PCR; the TCRdb copy retains only in-frame clones and omits some. The repertoire holds about 56,000 clones, with 90% to 95% as singletons. General study findings and limits: Cytomegalovirus association was assigned to around 150 TCR beta chains. In vitro, three CMV-associated chains proved specific for CMV antigens. Subsequent analysis of the roughly 120 validation repertoires found a tendency for first-cohort TCR clusters to co-occur.

In this sample, this clone turned up once. The antigen is not known. The source material was PBMCs. The receptor was isolated from a woman between 18 and 30 years old in good health and CMV-seropositive. The rearrangement uses TRBV27 and TRBJ1-1; 8 nucleotides line up with TRBD1. CDR3 loop: CASSLWQGASEAFF. The CDR3 DNA sequence: TGTGCCAGCAGTTTATGGCAGGGGGCCTCTGAAGCTTTCTTT.